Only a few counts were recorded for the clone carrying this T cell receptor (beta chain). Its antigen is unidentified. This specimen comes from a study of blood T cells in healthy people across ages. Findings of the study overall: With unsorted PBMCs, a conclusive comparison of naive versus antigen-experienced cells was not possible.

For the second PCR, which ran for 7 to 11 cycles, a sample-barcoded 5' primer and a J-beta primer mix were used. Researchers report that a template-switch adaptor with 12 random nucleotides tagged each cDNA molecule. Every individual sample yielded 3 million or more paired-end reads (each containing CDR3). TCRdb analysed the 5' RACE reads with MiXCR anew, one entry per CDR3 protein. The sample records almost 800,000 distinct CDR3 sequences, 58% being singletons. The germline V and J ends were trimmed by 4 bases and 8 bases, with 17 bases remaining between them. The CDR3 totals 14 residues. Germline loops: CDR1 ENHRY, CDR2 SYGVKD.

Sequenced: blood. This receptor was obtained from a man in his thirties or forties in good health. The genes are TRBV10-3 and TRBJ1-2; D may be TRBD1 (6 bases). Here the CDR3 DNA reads TGTGCCATCAGTGCCACAGGGAACCCCTGGGGCTACACCTTC. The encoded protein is CAISATGNPWGYTF.